This T cell receptor (beta chain) is from a study of T cells in localized non-small cell lung cancer. Germline V gene data show CDR1 as MGHDK and CDR2 as SYGVNS. CDR3 length: 16 residues. Trimming left V 3 bases short and J 4 bases short, with 16 bases between. About this clone: Its antigen is not identified.

Produced via immunoSEQ multiplex PCR; TCRdb's table is partial and in-frame only. The sample yields around 140,000 clones, roughly nine tenths seen once. Findings of the study overall: Uninvolved adjacent lung, not tumor, had the highest T cell clonality. A denser population of T cells in blood accompanied longer overall survival. Tumor samples were not multi-region, leaving intratumor heterogeneity unexcluded. The study detected a median roughly 61 of the top 100 tumor clones in adjacent lung.

Sample: peripheral blood, taken before any cancer treatment. This chain joins TRBV25-1 and TRBJ1-5, with D possibly being TRBD1 (6 bases). The clonotype was recovered from a female donor over 55 with stage I lung adenocarcinoma. CDR3 residues: CASSDRRDIGNQPQHF. DNA for the CDR3: TGTGCCAGCAGTGATCGCCGGGACATCGGGAATCAGCCCCAGCATTTT.